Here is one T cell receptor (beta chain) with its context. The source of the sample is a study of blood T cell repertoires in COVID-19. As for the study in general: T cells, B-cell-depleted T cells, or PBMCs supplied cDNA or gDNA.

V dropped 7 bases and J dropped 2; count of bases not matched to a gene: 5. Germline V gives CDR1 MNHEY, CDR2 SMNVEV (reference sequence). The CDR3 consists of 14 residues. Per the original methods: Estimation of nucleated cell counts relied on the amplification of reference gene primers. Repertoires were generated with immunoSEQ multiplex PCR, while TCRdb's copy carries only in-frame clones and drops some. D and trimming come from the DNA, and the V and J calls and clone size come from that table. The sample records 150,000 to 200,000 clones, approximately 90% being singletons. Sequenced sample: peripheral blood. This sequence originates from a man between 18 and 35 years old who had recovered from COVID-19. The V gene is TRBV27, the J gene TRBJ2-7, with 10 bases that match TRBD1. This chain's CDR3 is CASMPDRGPYEQYF. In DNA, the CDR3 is TGTGCCAGCATGCCCGACAGGGGGCCCTACGAGCAGTACTTC.